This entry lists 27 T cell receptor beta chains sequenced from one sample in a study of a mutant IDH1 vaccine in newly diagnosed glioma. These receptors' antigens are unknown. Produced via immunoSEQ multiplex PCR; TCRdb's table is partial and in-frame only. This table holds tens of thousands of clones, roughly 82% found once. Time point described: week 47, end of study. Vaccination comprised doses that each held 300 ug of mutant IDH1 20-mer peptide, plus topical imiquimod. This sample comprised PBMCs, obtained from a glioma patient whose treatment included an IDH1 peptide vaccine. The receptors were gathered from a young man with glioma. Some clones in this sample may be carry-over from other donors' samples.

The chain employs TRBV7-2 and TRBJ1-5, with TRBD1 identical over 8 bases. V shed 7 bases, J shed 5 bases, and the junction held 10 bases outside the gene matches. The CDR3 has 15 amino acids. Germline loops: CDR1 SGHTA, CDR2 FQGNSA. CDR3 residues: CASNTAPGGDQPQHF. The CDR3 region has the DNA TGTGCCAGCAACACGGCCCCAGGGGGCGATCAGCCCCAGCATTTT. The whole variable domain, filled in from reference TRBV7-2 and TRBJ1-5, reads GAGVSQSPSNKVTEKGKDVELRCDPISGHTALYWYRQSLGQGLEFLIYFQGNSAPDKSGLPSDRFSAERTGGSVSTLTIQRTQQEDSAVYLCASNTAPGGDQPQHFGDGTRLSIL.

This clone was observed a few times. CDR3 loop: CASSQSALENTEAFF. The CDR3 DNA reads as TGCGCCAGCAGCCAGTCGGCGTTGGAGAACACTGAAGCTTTCTTT. This chain links TRBV4-3 with TRBJ1-1, with D uncertain. Trimming pared 3 bases from V and 1 base from J, leaving 12 bases between. This CDR3 contains 15 residues. Germline CDR1 LGHNA, CDR2 YSLEER.

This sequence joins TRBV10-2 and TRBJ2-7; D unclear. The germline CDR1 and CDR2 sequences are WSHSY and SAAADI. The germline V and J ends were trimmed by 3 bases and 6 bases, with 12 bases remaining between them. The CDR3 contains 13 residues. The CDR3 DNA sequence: TGCGCCAGCAGTGAAGGTCGTACCTCCGAGCAGTACTTC. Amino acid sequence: CASSEGRTSEQYF.

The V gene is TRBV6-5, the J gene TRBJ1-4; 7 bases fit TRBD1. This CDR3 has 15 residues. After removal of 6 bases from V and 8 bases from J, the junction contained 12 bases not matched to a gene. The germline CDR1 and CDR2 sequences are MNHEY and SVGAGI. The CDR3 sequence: CASRETGTSKEKLFF. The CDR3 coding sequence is TGTGCCAGCAGAGAGACAGGGACTTCAAAAGAAAAACTGTTTTTT.

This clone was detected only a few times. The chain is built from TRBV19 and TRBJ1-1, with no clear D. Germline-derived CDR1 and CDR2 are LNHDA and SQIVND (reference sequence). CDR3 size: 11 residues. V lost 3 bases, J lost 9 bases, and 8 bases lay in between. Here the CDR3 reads CASSIEGKAFF. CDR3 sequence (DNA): TGTGCCAGTAGTATCGAAGGGAAAGCTTTCTTT. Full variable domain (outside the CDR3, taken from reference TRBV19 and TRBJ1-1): DGGITQSPKYLFRKEGQNVTLSCEQNLNHDAMYWYRQDPGQGLRLIYYSQIVNDFQKGDIAEGYSVSREKKESFPLTVTSAQKNPTAFYLCASSIEGKAFFGQGTRLTVV.

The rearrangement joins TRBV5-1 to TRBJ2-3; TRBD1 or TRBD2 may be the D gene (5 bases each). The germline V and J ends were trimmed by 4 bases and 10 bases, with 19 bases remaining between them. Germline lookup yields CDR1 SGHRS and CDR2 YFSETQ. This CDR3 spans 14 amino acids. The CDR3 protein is CASSDRGSGGSQYF. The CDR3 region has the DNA TGCGCCAGCAGCGACCGGGGCTCAGGAGGATCGCAGTATTTT.

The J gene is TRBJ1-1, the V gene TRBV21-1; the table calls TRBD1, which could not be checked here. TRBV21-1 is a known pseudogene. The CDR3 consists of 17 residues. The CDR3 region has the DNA TGTGCCAGCAGCAATCTTCTACCGACAGGGGAGGGCACTGAAGCTTTCTTT. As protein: CASSNLLPTGEGTEAFF.

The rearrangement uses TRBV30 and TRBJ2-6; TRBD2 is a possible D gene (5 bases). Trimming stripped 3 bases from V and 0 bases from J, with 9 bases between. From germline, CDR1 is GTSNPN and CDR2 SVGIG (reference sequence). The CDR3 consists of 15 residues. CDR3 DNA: TGTGCCTGGAGCCCCGGGGTCTCTGGGGCCAACGTCCTGACTTTC. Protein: CAWSPGVSGANVLTF. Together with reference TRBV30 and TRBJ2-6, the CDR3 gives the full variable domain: SQTIHQWPATLVQPVGSPLSLECTVEGTSNPNLYWYRQAAGRGLQLLFYSVGIGQISSEVPQNLSASRPQDRQFILSSKKLLLSDSGFYLCAWSPGVSGANVLTFGAGSRLTVL.

The CDR3 DNA sequence: TGTGCCAGCAGAAGGGACAGAGAGCTGTTTTTT. It is translated as CASRRDRELFF. The chain is built from TRBV13 and TRBJ2-2; TRBD1 matches at 7 bases. The CDR3 sequence is 11 residues long. CDR1 and CDR2 from the germline V gene are PRHDT and FYEKMQ (reference sequence). V lost 6 bases to trimming and J lost 11 bases; unmatched junction nucleotides: 3.

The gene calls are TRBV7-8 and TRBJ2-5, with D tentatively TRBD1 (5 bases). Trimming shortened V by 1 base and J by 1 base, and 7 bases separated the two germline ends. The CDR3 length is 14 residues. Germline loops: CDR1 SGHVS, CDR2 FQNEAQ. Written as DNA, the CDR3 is TGTGCCAGCAGCTTAGTGACAGTCCAAGAGACCCAGTACTTC. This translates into CASSLVTVQETQYF. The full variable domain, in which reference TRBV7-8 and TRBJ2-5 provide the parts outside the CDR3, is GAGVSQSPRYKVAKRGQDVALRCDPISGHVSLFWYQQALGQGPEFLTYFQNEAQLDKSGLPSDRFFAERPEGSVSTLKIQRTQQEDSAVYLCASSLVTVQETQYFGPGTRLLVL.

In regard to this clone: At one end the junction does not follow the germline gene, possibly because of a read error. CDR3 loop: CASSLLSQETQYF. The CDR3 DNA sequence: TGTGCTAGCAGCTTACTGTCCCAAGAGACCCAGTACTTC. The V and J genes are TRBV7-7 and TRBJ2-5; D gene uncertain. The CDR3 spans 13 residues. CDR1 SSHAT and CDR2 FNYEAQ come from the germline V gene (reference sequence).

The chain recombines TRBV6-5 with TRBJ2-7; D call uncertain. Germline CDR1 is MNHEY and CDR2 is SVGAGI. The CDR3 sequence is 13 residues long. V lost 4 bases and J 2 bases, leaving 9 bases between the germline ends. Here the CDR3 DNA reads TGTGCCAGCAGTTCACCAGCAACCTACGAGCAGTACTTC. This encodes CASSSPATYEQYF.

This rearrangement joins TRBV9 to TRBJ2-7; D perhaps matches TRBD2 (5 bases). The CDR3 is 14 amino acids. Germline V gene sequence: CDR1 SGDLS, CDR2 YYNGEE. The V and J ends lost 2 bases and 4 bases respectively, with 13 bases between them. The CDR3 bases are TGTGCCAGCAGCGTGGCGGGTAGGTCGTACGAGCAGTACTTC. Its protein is CASSVAGRSYEQYF.

The CDR3 region is CASSQGGAVGGGGDNYGYTF. CDR3 nucleotide sequence: TGCGCCAGCAGCCAAGGAGGGGCGGTAGGGGGCGGCGGGGATAACTATGGCTACACCTTC. V gene TRBV4-3 combines with J gene TRBJ1-2; 7 nucleotides match TRBD1. The junction had 18 bases not matched to a gene; V was cut back by 1 base and J by 1 base. Germline V gene data show CDR1 as LGHNA and CDR2 as YSLEER. CDR3 length: 20 amino acids.

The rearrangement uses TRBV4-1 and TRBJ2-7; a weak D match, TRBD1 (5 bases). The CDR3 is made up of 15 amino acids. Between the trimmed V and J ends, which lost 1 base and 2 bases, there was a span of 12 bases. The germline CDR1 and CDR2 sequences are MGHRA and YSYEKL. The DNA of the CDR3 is TGCGCCAGCAGCCAAGGGGAAAGGGGCCCCTACGAGCAGTACTTC. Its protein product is CASSQGERGPYEQYF.

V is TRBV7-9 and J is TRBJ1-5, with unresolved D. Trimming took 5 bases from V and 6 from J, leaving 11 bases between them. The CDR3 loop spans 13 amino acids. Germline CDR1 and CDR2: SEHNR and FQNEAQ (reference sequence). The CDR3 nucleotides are TGTGCCAGCAGCCTTGACCGGATTCAGCCCCAGCATTTT. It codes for CASSLDRIQPQHF.

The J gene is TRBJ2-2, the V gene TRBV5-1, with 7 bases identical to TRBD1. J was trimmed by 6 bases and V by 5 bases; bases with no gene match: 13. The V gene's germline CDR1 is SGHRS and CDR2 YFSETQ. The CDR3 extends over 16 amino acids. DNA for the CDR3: TGCGCCAGCAGACCAAGTACAGGGGCAAGGGCCGGGGAGCTGTTTTTT. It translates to CASRPSTGARAGELFF.

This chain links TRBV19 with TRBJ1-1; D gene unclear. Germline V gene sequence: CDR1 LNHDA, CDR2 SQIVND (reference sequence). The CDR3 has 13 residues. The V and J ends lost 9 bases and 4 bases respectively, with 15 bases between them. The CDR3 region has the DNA TGTGCCAGCCCTTTAGGTGTCGGCACTGAAGCTTTCTTT. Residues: CASPLGVGTEAFF.

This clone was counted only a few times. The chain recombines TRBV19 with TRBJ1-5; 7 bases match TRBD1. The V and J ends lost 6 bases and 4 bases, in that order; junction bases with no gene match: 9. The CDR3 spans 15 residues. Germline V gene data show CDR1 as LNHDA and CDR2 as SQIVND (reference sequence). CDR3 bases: TGTGCCAGTAGATCCTGGGACAGCTTAAATCAGCCCCAGCATTTT. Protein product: CASRSWDSLNQPQHF.

The CDR3 nucleotides are TGTGCCAGCAGCTTAGGGCAGGGGGCGAGCGGGGAGCTGTTTTTT. Its translation: CASSLGQGASGELFF. The chain carries TRBV7-2 and TRBJ2-2, with TRBD1 matching 8 bases. V lost 1 base to trimming and J lost 7 bases; unmatched junction nucleotides: 5. The germline V gene encodes CDR1 SGHTA and CDR2 FQGNSA. There are 15 residues in the CDR3.

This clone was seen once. The CDR3 spells CAWSVHVTGNTIYF. The CDR3 nucleotides are TGTGCCTGGAGTGTACACGTGACTGGAAACACCATATATTTT. V usage is TRBV30 and J usage is TRBJ1-3; D unresolved. The CDR3 is made up of 14 amino acids. Germline CDR1 GTSNPN, CDR2 SVGIG (reference sequence). V was clipped by 0 bases and J by 2 bases, with 8 bases between them.

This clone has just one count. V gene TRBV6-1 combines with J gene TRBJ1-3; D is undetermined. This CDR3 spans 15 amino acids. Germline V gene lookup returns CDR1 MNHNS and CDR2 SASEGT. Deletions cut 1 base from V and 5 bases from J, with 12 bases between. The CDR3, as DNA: TGTGCCAGCAGTGAAGACGGGCGACGAAGAAACACCATATATTTT. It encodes CASSEDGRRRNTIYF.

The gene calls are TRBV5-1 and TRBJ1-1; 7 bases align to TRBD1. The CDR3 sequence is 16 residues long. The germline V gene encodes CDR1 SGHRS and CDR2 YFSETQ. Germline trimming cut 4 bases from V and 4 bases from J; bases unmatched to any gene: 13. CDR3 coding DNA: TGCGCCAGCAGCGTAGAACCAACAGGGGCGGGCACTGAAGCTTTCTTT. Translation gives CASSVEPTGAGTEAFF.

The CDR3 loop is CASSLGDGLSEPQHF. The CDR3 DNA is TGTGCCAGCAGCTTGGGGGACGGCCTCAGTGAACCCCAGCATTTT. The rearrangement uses TRBV5-6 and TRBJ1-5; weak D call: TRBD1 (5 bases). The CDR3 totals 15 residues. V was cut by 0 bases and J by 10 bases, with 17 bases left in between. Germline V CDR1 and CDR2: SGHDT, YYEEEE.

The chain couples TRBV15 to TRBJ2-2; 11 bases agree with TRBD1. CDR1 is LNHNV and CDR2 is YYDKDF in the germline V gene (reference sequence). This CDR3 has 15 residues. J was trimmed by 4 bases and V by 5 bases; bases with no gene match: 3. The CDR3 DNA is TGTGCCACCAGCCCGGGACAGGGGGGCACCGGGGAGCTGTTTTTT. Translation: CATSPGQGGTGELFF.

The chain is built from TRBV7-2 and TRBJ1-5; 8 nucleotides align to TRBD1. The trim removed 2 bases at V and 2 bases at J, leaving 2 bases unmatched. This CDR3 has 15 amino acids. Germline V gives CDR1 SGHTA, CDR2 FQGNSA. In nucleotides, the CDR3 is TGTGCCAGCAGCTTAAGGGGACAGGGCAATCAGCCCCAGCATTTT. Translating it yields CASSLRGQGNQPQHF.

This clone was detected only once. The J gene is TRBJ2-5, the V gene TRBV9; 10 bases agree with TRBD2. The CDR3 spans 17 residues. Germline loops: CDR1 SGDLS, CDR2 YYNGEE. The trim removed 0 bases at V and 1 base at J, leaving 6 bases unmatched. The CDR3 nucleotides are TGTGCCAGCAGCGTAGGGACAGTAGCGGGGGGCCAAGAGACCCAGTACTTC. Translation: CASSVGTVAGGQETQYF.